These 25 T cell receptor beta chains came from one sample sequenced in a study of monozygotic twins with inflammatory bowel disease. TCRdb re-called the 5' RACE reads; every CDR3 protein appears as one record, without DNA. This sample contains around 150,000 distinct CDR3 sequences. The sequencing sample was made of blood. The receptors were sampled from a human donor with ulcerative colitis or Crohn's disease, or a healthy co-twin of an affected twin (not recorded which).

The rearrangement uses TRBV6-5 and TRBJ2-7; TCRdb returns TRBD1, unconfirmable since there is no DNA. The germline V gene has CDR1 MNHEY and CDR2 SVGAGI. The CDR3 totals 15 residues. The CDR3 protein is CASSYGGLLSYEQYF.

The CDR3 loop is CASSVTSGSYNEQFF. The chain couples TRBV12-3 or TRBV12-4 to TRBJ2-1; TCRdb designates TRBD2, a call that cannot be tested without DNA. This CDR3 has 15 residues.

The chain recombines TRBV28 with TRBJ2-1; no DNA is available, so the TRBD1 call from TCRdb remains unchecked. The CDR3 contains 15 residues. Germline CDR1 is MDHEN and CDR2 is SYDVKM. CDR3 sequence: CASSLAGTGYNEQFF. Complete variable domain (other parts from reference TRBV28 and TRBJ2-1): DVKVTQSSRYLVKRTGEKVFLECVQDMDHENMFWYRQDPGLGLRLIYFSYDVKMKEKGDIPEGYSVSREKKERFSLILESASTNQTSMYLCASSLAGTGYNEQFFGPGTRLTVL.

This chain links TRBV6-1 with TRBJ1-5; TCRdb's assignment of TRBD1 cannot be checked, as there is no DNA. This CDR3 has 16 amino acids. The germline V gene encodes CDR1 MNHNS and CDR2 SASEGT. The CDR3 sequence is CASTFAPGQDNQPQHF.

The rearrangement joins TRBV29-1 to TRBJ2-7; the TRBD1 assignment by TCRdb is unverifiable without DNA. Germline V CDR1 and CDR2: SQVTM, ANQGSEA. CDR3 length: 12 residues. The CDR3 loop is CSVLTGAYEQYF.

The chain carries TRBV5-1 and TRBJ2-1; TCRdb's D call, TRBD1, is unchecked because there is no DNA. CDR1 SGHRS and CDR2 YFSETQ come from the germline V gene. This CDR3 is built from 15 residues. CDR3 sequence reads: CASSLGSGNYNEQFF.

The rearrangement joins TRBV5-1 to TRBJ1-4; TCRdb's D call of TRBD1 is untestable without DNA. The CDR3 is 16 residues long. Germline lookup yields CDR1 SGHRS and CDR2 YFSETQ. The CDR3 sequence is CASSHDRFSTNEKLFF.

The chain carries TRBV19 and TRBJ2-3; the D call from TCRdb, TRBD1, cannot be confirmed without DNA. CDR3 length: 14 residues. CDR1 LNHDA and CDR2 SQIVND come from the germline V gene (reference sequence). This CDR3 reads CASSTTGPTDTQYF.

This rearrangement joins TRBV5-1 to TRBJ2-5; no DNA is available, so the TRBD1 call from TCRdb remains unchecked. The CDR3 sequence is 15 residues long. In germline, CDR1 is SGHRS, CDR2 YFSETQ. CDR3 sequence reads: CASSFRRQEEETQYF. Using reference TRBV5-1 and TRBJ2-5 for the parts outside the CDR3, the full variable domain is KAGVTQTPRYLIKTRGQQVTLSCSPISGHRSVSWYQQTPGQGLQFLFEYFSETQRNKGNFPGRFSGRQFSNSRSEMNVSTLELGDSALYLCASSFRRQEEETQYFGPGTRLLVL.

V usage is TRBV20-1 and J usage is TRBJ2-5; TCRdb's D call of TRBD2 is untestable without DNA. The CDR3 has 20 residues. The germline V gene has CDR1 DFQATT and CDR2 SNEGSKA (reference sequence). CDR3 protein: CSARPGQGELAGAPGETQYF.

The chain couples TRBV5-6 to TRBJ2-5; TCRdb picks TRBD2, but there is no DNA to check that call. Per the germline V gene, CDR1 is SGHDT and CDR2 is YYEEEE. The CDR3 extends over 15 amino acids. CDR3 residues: CASSLHLAGWETQYF.

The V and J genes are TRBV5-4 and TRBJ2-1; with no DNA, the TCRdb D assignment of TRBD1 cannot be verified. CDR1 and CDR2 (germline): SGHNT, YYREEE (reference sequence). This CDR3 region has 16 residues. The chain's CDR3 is CASSRETGARHNEQFF.

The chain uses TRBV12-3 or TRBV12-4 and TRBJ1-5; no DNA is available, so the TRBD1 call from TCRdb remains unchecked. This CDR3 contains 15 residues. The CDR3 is CASSSGGGYNQPQHF.

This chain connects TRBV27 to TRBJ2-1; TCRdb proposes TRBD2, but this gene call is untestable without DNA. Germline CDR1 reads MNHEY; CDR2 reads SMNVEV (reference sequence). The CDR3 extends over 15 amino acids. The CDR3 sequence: CASSILAGGPGEQFF.

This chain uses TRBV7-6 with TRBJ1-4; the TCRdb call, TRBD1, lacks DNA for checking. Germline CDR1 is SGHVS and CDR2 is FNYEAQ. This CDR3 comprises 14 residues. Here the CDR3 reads CASSYRGSNEKLFF.

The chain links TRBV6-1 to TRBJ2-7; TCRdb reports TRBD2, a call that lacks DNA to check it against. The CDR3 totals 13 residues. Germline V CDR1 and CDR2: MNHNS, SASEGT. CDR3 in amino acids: CASRPVIGSEQYF.

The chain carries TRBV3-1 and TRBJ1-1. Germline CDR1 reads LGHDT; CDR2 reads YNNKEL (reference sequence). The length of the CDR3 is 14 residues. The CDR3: CASSQGPIVPEAFF.

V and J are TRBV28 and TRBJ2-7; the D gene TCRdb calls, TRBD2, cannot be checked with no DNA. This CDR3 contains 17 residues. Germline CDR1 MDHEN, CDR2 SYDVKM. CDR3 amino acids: CASSSPFGLAGAGEQYF.

CDR3 in amino acids: CASSQDRYYGYTF. The J gene is TRBJ1-2, the V gene TRBV4-1. Germline CDR1 and CDR2: MGHRA and YSYEKL. CDR3 length: 13 residues.

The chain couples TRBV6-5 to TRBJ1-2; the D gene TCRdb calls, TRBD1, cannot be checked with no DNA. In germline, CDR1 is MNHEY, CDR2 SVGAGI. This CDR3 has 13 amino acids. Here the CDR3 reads CASSYGTGTRYTF.

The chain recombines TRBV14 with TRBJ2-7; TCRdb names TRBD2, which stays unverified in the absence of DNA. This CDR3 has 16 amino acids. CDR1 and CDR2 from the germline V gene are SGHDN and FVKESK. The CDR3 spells CASSFMGREVSDEQYF.

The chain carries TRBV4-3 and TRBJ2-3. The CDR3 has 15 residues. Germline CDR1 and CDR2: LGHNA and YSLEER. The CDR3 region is CASSQGLGSTDTQYF.

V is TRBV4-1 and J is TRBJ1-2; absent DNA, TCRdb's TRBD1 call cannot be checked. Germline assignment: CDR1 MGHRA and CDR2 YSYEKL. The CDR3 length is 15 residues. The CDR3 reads CASSEKTGVHYGYTF.

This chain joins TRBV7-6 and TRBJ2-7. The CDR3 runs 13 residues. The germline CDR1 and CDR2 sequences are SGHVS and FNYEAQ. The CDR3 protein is CASSFSGPYEQYF.

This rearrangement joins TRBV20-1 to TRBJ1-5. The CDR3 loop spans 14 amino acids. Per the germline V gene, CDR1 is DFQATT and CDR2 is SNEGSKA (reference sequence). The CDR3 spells CSATGLGRDQPQHF.